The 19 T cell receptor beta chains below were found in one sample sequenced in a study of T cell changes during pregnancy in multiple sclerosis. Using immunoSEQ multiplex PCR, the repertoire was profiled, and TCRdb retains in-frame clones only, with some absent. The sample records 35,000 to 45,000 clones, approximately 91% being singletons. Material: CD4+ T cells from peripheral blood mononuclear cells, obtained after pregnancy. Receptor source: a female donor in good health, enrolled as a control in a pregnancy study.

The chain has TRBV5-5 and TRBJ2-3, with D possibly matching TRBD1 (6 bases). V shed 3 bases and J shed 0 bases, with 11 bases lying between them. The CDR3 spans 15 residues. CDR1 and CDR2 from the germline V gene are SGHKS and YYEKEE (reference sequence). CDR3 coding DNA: TGTGCCAGCAGCTGGGGGACACCCAGCACAGATACGCAGTATTTT. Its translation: CASSWGTPSTDTQYF.

The CDR3 spells CASSSRDRGNEKLFF. The DNA for the CDR3 is TGTGCCAGCAGTTCCCGGGACAGGGGGAACGAAAAACTGTTTTTT. The chain has TRBV28 and TRBJ1-4, with 11 bases that match TRBD1. CDR3 size: 15 residues. Germline values: CDR1 MDHEN, CDR2 SYDVKM. V trimming: 4 bases; J trimming: 8 bases; junction bases outside the gene matches: 6. Based on the CDR3 plus reference TRBV28 and TRBJ1-4, the full variable domain is DVKVTQSSRYLVKRTGEKVFLECVQDMDHENMFWYRQDPGLGLRLIYFSYDVKMKEKGDIPEGYSVSREKKERFSLILESASTNQTSMYLCASSSRDRGNEKLFFGSGTQLSVL.

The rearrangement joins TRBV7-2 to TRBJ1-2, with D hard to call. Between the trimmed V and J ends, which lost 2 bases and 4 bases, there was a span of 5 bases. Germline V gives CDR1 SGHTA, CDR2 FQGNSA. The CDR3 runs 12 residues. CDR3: CASSLMSYGYTF. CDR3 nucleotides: TGTGCCAGCAGCTTAATGAGCTATGGCTACACCTTC.

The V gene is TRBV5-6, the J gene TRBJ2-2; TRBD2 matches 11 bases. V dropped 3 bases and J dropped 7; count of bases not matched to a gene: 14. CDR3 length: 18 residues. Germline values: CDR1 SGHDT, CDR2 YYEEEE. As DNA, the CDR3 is TGTGCCAGCAGCTCTTTGACTAGCGGGATGGTAGTCGGCGGGGAGCTGTTTTTT. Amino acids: CASSSLTSGMVVGGELFF.

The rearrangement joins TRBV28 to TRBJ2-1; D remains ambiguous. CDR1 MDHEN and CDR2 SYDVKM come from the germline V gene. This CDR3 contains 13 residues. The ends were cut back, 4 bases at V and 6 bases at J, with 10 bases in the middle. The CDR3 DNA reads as TGTGCCAGCAGTTCTCCTGACTCCAATGAGCAGTTCTTC. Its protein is CASSSPDSNEQFF.

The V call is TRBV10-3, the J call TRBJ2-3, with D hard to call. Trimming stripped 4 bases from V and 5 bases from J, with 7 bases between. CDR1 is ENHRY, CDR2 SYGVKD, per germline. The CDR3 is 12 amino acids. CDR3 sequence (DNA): TGTGCCATCAGTGGGGCAGGAGATACGCAGTATTTT. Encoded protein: CAISGAGDTQYF.

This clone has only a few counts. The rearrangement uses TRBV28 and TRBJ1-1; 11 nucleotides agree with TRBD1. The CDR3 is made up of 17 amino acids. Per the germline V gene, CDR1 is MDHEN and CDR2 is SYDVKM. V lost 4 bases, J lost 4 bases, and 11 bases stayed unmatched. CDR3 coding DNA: TGTGCCAGCAGTTCGAGTTCCGGGACAGGGGGTGTCACTGAAGCTTTCTTT. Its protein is CASSSSSGTGGVTEAFF.

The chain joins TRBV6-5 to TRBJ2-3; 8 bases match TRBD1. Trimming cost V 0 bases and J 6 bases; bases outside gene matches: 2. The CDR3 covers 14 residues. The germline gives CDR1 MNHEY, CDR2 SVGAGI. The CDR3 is CASSYSQGADTQYF. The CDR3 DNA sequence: TGTGCCAGCAGTTACTCCCAGGGGGCGGATACGCAGTATTTT.

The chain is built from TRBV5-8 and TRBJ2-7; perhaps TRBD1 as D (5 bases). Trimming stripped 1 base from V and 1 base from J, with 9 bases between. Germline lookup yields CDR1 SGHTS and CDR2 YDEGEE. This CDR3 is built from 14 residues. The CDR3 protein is CASSLRAGSYEQYF. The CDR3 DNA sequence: TGTGCCAGCAGCTTGCGGGCAGGGTCCTACGAGCAGTACTTC. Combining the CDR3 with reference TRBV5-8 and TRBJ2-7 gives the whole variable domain EAGVTQSPTHLIKTRGQQATLRCSPISGHTSVYWYQQALGLGLQFLLWYDEGEERNRGNFPPRFSGRQFPNYSSELNVNALELEDSALYLCASSLRAGSYEQYFGPGTRLTVT.

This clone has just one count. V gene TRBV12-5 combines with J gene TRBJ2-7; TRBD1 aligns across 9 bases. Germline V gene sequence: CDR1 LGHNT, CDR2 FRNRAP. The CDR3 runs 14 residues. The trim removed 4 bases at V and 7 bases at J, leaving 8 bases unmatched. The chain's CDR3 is CASGWGTGNQEQYF. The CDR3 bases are TGTGCTAGTGGTTGGGGGACAGGGAATCAGGAGCAGTACTTC.

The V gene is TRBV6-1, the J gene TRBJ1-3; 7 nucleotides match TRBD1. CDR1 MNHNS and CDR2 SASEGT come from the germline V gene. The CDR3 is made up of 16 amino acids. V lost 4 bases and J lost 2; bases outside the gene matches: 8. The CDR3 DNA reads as TGTGCCAGCAGTGTCGACAGGGTTACGGCTGGAAACACCATATATTTT. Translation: CASSVDRVTAGNTIYF.

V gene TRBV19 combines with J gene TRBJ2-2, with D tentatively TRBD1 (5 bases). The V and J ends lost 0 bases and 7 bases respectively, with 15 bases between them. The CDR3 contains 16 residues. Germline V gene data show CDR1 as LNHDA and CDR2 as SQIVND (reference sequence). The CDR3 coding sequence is TGTGCCAGTAGTATAGATCTGGAGACAGCGAGCGGGGAGCTGTTTTTT. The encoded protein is CASSIDLETASGELFF.

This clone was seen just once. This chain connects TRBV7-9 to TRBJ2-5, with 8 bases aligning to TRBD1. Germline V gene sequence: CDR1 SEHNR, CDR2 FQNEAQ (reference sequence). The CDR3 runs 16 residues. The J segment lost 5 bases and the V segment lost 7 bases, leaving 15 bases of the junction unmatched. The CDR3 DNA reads TGTGCCAGCACCTCAGGGTGGACAGGGACCTTTGAGACCCAGTACTTC. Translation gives CASTSGWTGTFETQYF.

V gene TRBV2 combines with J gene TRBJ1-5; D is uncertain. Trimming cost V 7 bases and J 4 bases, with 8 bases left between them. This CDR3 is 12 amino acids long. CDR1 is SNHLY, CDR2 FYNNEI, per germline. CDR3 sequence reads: CASNSRNQPQHF. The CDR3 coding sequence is TGTGCCAGCAATTCCAGGAATCAGCCCCAGCATTTT.

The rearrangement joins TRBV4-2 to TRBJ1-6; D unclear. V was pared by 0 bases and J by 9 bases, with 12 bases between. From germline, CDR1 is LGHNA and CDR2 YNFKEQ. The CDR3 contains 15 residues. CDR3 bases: TGTGCCAGCAGCCAAGATTGGGCAGGCGTTTCACCCCTCCACTTT. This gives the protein CASSQDWAGVSPLHF.

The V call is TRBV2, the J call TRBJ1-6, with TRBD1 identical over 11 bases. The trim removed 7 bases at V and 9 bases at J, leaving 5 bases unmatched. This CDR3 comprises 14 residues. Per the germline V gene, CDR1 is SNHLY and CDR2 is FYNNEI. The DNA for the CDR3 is TGTGCCAGCACTCCCGGGACAGGGGGTTCACCCCTCCACTTT. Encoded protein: CASTPGTGGSPLHF.

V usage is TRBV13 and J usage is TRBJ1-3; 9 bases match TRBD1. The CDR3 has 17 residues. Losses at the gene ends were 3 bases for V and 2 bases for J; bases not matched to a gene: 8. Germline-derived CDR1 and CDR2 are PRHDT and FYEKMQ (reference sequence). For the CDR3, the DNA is TGTGCCAGCAGCTTCTCATTACAGGGGGCAGCTGGAAACACCATATATTTT. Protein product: CASSFSLQGAAGNTIYF.

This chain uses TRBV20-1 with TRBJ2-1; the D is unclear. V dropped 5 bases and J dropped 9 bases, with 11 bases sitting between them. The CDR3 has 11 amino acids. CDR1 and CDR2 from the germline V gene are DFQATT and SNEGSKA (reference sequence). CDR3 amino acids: CSAPAESEQFF. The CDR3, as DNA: TGCAGTGCTCCCGCGGAAAGTGAGCAGTTCTTC.

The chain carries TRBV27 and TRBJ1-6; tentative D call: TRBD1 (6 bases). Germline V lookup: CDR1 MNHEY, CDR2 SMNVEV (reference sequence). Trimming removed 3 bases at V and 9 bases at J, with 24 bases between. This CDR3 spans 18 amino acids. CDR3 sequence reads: CASSFPPTTGGVTSPLHF. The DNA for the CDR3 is TGTGCCAGCAGTTTTCCTCCCACGACAGGTGGGGTAACTTCACCCCTCCACTTT.